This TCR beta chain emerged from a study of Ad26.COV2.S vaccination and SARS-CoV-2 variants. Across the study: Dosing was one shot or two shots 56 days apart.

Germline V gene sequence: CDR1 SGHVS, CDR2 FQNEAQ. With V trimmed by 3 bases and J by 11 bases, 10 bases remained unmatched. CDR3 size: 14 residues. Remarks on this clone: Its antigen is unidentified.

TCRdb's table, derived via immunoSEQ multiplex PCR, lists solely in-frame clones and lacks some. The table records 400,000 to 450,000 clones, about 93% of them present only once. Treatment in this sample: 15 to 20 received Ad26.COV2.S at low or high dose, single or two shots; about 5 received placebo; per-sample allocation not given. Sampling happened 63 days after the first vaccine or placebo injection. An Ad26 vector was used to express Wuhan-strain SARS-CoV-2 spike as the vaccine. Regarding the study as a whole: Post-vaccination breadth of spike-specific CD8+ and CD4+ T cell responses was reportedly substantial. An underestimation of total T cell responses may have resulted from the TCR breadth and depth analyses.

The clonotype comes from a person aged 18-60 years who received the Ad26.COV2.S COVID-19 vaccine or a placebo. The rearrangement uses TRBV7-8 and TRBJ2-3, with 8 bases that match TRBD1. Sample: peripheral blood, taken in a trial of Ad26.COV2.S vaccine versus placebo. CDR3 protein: CASSFNIGTGRQYF. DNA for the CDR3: TGTGCCAGCAGCTTCAACATTGGGACAGGTCGGCAGTATTTT.